Below are 9 T cell receptor beta chains sequenced from a single sample in a study of human T cells and chemical hapten exposure. The starting material, unfractionated whole blood, was used for total RNA extraction. TCRdb processed the 5' RACE reads anew with MiXCR; each CDR3 protein has one entry. The table lists about 140,000 distinct CDR3 sequences, around 4.1% of them singletons. These receptors originate from a female donor in good health.

Of note for this clonotype: One base away lies a much larger clone, so this may be a sequencing read error. The chain has TRBV4-2 and TRBJ2-3; the D is unclear. The CDR3 has 13 residues. Trimming took off 5 bases at V and 4 bases at J, with 10 bases between the two ends. CDR1 is LGHNA, CDR2 YNFKEQ, per germline. The CDR3: CASSAASADTQYF. The CDR3 DNA reads as TGTGCCAGCAGCGCTGCTAGTGCAGATACGCAGTATTTT.

The chain employs TRBV6-5 and TRBJ1-1; D possibly corresponds to TRBD1 (5 bases). In germline, CDR1 is MNHEY, CDR2 SVGAGI. V gave up 0 bases and J gave up 11 bases, with 22 bases separating them. This CDR3 comprises 16 residues. As DNA, the CDR3 is TGTGCCAGCAGTTACTCCAACCAATACAGTGGGACTGGGGCTTTCTTT. Translating it yields CASSYSNQYSGTGAFF.

This clonotype has a count of ten or more. This chain joins TRBV19 and TRBJ1-2; weak D call: TRBD1 (5 bases). CDR1 is LNHDA, CDR2 SQIVND, per germline (reference sequence). Deletions cut 5 bases from V and 4 bases from J, with 20 bases between. This CDR3 is built from 16 residues. For the CDR3, the DNA is TGTGCCAGTAGTCAAAACCGGGACTCAATTTTCTATGGCTACACCTTC. This encodes CASSQNRDSIFYGYTF.

The V and J genes are TRBV15 and TRBJ1-1; weak D call: TRBD1 (5 bases). Trimming shortened V by 1 base and J by 10 bases, and 16 bases separated the two germline ends. Germline CDR1 LNHNV, CDR2 YYDKDF (reference sequence). This CDR3 spans 14 amino acids. The DNA of the CDR3 is TGTGCCACCAGCAGAGGGCCAGGGCGTCCGCGAGCTTTCTTT. Protein product: CATSRGPGRPRAFF.

This clonotype was seen at least ten times. The chain uses TRBV11-1 and TRBJ2-3; TRBD1 matches 7 bases. V was pared by 5 bases and J by 3 bases, with 11 bases of the junction left unmatched. In germline, CDR1 is SGHAT, CDR2 FQDESV (reference sequence). This CDR3 is 16 amino acids long. CDR3 DNA sequence: TGTGCCAGCAGCCCTCTTGGGACAGAGAAGACAGATACGCAGTATTTT. Protein product: CASSPLGTEKTDTQYF.

This clonotype has a count of ten or more. This rearrangement joins TRBV6-6 to TRBJ1-2, with D possibly matching TRBD1 (6 bases). This CDR3 is built from 13 residues. The germline gives CDR1 MNHNY, CDR2 SVGAGI (reference sequence). The V end lost 4 bases, the J end lost 2 bases, and 8 bases lay between the germline ends. The DNA of the CDR3 is TGTGCCAGCAGTTTAACAGGGAACTATGGCTACACCTTC. Encoded protein: CASSLTGNYGYTF.

This clonotype has a count of ten or more. V is TRBV12-3 or TRBV12-4 and J is TRBJ2-7, with D perhaps given as TRBD1 or TRBD2 (5 bases each). The CDR3 sequence is 14 residues long. Trimming shortened V by 6 bases and J by 2 bases, and 14 bases separated the two germline ends. The CDR3 protein is CASSLWGPTYEQYF. CDR3 in DNA: TGTGCCAGCAGCTTATGGGGACCCACCTACGAGCAGTACTTC.

This clonotype has at least ten counts. The chain uses TRBV20-1 and TRBJ2-2, with D possibly TRBD1 on 6 matching bases. V gave up 4 bases and J gave up 2 bases, with 14 bases separating them. This CDR3 has 15 amino acids. CDR1 is DFQATT, CDR2 SNEGSKA, per germline (reference sequence). In DNA form, the CDR3 reads TGCAGTGCTACCGGGACAACTCTTAACACCGGGGAGCTGTTTTTT. Its protein is CSATGTTLNTGELFF.

As for this clonotype: A single base separates this from a much larger clone, so it may be a read error. This chain links TRBV7-6 with TRBJ1-1; D gene ambiguous. In germline, CDR1 is SGHVS, CDR2 FNYEAQ. This CDR3 is built from 14 residues. CDR3 amino acids: CASSLSSLITGAFF. For the CDR3, the DNA is TGTGCCAGCAGCTTATCGTCGTTGATCACTGGAGCTTTCTTT.